This TCR beta chain is drawn from a study of metastatic and nonmetastatic thyroid tumors. Study summary: Repertoires of blood and of tissue (tumor or nodule) from malignant and benign thyroid patients were compared. Whole-study findings and limits: In both blood and tumor samples, TCR beta diversity was reported significantly higher for malignant than benign nodules.

In the source study's methods: The study built a papillary thyroid cancer distant-metastasis classifier from CDR3 differences across clinicopathological groups. TCRdb re-called the PCR reads through MiXCR. TCRdb, rather than the study authors, made the V and J calls. In the table there are approximately 15,000 clones, approximately 23% of which are singletons. Thyroid surgery was performed in patients who had received no treatment beforehand. Regarding this clone: What it recognizes is unknown.

The sequencing input was adjacent normal tissue. The TCR originated in a female donor with papillary thyroid cancer or a benign thyroid nodule (not recorded which). Some clones in this sample may be carry-over from other donors' samples.

As DNA, the CDR3 is TGTGCCAGCAGTTACGATGGAGTGTTGCAGTTCTTC. Translating it yields CASSYDGVLQFF. The rearrangement uses TRBV6-2 or TRBV6-3 and TRBJ2-1; the D is unclear. V was pared by 2 bases and J by 12 bases, with 11 bases between. Germline CDR1 is MNHEY and CDR2 is SVGEGT. This CDR3 spans 12 amino acids.